This TCR beta chain was captured by sequencing in a study of cytomegalovirus exposure and HLA in healthy donors. About the study: Genotyping of some 390 donors showed that 65% to 90% belonged to the Caucasian-associated ancestry cluster.

The PCR ran on 60 Vbeta and 13 Jbeta primers. Profiling relied on immunoSEQ multiplex PCR, and the TCRdb table lists in-frame clones only, not all of them. This table has around 140,000 clones, 79% appearing once. The study's findings and limits: After further analysis at a later stage, roughly 16,000 TCR beta sequences were associated with HLA alleles at 0.05 false discovery rate. Later analysis suggested most CMV-associated TCR beta chains were HLA-restricted. In a later analysis, several top co-occurrence clusters appeared linked to parvovirus B19, influenza, CMV and Epstein-Barr virus.

CDR1 and CDR2 (germline): MNHNY, SVGAGI (reference sequence). This CDR3 has 15 amino acids. The trim removed 2 bases at V and 4 bases at J, leaving 5 bases unmatched. This clone showed up just once. The antigen is undetermined. The clonotype comes from a male donor in good health and CMV-seronegative. The rearrangement joins TRBV6-6 to TRBJ1-3; 7 nucleotides agree with TRBD1. The sequencing input was PBMCs. Here the CDR3 DNA reads TGTGCCAGCAGTTACACGACAGGGTTAGGAAACACCATATATTTT. Translating gives CASSYTTGLGNTIYF.